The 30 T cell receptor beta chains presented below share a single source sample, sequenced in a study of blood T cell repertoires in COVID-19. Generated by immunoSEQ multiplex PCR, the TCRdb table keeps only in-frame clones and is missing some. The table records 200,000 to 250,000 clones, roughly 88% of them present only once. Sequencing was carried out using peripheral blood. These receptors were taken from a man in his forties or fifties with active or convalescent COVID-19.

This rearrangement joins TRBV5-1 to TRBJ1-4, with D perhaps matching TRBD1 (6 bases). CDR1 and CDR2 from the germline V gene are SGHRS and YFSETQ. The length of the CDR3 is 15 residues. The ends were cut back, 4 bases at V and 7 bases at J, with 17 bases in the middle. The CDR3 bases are TGCGCCAGCAGCCCCTTACAGGGCTCGGGTGAAAAACTGTTTTTT. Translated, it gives CASSPLQGSGEKLFF.

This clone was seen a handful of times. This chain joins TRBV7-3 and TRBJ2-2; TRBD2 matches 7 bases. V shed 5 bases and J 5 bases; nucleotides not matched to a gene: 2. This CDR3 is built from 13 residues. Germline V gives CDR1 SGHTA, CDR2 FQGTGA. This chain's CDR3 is CASSRGRTGELFF. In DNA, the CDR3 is TGTGCCAGCAGCCGCGGGAGAACCGGGGAGCTGTTTTTT.

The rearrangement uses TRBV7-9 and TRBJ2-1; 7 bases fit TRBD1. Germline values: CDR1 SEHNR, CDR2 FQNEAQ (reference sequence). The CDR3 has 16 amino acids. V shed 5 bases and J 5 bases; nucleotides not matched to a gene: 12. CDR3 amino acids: CASSPKGNDRDNEQFF. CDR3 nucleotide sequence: TGTGCCAGCAGCCCTAAAGGGAACGACAGGGACAATGAGCAGTTCTTC. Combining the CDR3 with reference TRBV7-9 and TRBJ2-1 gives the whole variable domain DTGVSQNPRHKITKRGQNVTFRCDPISEHNRLYWYRQTLGQGPEFLTYFQNEAQLEKSRLLSDRFSAERPKGSFSTLEIQRTEQGDSAMYLCASSPKGNDRDNEQFFGPGTRLTVL.

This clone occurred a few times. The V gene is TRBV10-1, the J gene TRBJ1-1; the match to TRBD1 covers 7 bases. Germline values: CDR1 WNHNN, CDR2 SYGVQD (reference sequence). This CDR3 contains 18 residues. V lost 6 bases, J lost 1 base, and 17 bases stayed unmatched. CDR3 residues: CASSHQDRPPDENTEAFF. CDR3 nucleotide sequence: TGCGCCAGCAGCCACCAGGACAGGCCCCCAGATGAGAACACTGAAGCTTTCTTT.

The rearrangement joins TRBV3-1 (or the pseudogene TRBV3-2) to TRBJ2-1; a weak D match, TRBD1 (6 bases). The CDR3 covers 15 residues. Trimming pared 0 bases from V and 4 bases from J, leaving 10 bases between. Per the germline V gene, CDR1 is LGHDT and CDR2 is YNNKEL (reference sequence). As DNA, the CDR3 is TGTGCCAGCAGCCAAGAAATTCAGGGGTACAATGAGCAGTTCTTC. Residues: CASSQEIQGYNEQFF.

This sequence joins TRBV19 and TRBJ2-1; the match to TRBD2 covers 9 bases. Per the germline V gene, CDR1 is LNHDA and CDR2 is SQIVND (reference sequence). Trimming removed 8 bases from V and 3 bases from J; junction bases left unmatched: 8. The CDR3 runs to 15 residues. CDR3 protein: CASQESGRFYNEQFF. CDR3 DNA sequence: TGTGCCAGTCAAGAGAGCGGGAGGTTCTACAATGAGCAGTTCTTC.

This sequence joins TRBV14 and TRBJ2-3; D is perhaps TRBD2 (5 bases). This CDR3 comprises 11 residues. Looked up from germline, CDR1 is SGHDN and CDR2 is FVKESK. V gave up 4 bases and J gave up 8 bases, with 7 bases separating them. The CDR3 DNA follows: TGTGCCAGCAGCCTAGGAGGTACGCAGTATTTT. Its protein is CASSLGGTQYF.

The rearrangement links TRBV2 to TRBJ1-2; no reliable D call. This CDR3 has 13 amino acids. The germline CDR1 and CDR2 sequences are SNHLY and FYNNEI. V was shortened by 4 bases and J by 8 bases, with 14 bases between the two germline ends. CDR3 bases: TGTGCCAGCAGTGCCGACAAAGCCCCCGGCTACACCTTC. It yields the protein CASSADKAPGYTF.

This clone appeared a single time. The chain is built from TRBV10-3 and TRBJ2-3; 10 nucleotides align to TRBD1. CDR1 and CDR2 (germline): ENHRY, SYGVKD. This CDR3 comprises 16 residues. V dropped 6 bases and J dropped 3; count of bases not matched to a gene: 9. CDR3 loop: CAISPDRGRGTDTQYF. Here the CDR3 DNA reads TGTGCCATCAGCCCCGACAGGGGGCGGGGGACAGATACGCAGTATTTT.

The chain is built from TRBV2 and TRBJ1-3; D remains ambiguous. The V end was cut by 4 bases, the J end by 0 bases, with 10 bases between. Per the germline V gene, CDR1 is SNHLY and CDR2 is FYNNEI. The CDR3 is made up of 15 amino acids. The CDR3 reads CASSAGSFSGNTIYF. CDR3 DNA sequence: TGTGCCAGCAGTGCTGGCAGTTTCTCTGGAAACACCATATATTTT.

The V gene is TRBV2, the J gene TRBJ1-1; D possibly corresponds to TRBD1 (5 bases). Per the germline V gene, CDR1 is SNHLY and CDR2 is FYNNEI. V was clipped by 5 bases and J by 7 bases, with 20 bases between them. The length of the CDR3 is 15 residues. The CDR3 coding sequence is TGTGCCAGCAGTTCACAACTCAGGGCGACCCTTGAAGCTTTCTTT. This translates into CASSSQLRATLEAFF.

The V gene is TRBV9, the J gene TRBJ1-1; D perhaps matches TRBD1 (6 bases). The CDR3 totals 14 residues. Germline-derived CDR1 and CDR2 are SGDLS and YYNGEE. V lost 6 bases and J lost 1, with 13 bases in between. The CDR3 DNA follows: TGTGCCAGCACACGGACAGCCCAGAACACTGAAGCTTTCTTT. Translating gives CASTRTAQNTEAFF.

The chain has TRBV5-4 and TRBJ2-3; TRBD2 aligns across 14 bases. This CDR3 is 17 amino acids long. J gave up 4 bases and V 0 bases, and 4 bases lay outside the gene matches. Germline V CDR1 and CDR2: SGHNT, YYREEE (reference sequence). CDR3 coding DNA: TGTGCCAGCAGCTTGGATGGGACTAGCGGGAGTTCAGATACGCAGTATTTT. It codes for CASSLDGTSGSSDTQYF.

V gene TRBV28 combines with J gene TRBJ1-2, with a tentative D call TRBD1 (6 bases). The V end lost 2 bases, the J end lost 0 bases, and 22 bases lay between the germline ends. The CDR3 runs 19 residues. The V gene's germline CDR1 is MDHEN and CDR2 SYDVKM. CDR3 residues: CASSLGDRLLIDSNYGYTF. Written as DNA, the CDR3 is TGTGCCAGCAGTTTAGGAGACAGGTTGCTTATTGACTCTAACTATGGCTACACCTTC.

The CDR3 nucleotides read TGCGCCAGCAGCCAAGATGCCAGGAACAATCAGCCCCAGCATTTT. Protein: CASSQDARNNQPQHF. The chain carries TRBV4-3 and TRBJ1-5; D remains ambiguous. The CDR3 is 15 amino acids. Germline CDR1 reads LGHNA; CDR2 reads YSLEER. V shed 0 bases and J shed 3 bases, with 9 bases lying between them.

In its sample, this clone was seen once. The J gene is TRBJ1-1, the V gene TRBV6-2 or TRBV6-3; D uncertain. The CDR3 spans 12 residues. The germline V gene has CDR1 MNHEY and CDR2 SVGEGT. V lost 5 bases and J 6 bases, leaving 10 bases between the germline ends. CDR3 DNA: TGTGCCAGCAGTGGGCTTGGTCCTGAAGCTTTCTTT. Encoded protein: CASSGLGPEAFF.

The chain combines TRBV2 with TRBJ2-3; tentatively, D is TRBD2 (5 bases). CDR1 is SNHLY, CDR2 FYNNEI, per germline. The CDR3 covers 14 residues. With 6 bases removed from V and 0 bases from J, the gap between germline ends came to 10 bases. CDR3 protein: CASRPQRSTDTQYF. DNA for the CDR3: TGTGCCAGCAGACCCCAGCGGAGCACAGATACGCAGTATTTT.

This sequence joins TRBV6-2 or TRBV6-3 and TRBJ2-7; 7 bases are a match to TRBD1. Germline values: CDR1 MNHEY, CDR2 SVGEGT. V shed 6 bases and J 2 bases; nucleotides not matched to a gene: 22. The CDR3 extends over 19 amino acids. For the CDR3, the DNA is TGTGCCAGCAGCCGACGCCTAACTTGGGACAGACTCCTGACCTACGAGCAGTACGTC. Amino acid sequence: CASSRRLTWDRLLTYEQYV.

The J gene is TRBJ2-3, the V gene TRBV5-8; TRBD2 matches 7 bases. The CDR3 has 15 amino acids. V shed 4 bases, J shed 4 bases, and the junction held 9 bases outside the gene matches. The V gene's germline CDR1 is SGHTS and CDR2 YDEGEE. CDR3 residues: CASSISGGPPDTQYF. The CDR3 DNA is TGTGCCAGCAGCATCTCGGGAGGACCCCCAGATACGCAGTATTTT.

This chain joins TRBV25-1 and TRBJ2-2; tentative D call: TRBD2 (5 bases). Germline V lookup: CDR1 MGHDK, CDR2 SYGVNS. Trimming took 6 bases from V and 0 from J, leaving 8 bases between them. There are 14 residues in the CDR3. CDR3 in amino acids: CASSPGANTGELFF. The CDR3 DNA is TGTGCCAGCAGCCCCGGGGCGAACACCGGGGAGCTGTTTTTT.

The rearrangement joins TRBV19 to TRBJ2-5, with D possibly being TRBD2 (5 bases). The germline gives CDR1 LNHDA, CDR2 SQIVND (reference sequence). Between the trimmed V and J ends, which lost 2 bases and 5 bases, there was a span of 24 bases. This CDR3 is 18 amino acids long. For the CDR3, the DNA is TGTGCCAGTAGTATATTCGGGGATGGGGTAACCACGCGGGAGACCCAGTACTTC. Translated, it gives CASSIFGDGVTTRETQYF.

The CDR3 spells CASSQARGYTEAFF. Here the CDR3 DNA reads TGTGCCAGCAGCCAAGCGAGGGGGTACACTGAAGCTTTCTTT. The chain is built from TRBV4-2 and TRBJ1-1, with D possibly being TRBD1 (6 bases). With 1 base removed from V and 3 bases from J, the gap between germline ends came to 9 bases. The CDR3 consists of 14 residues. CDR1 is LGHNA, CDR2 YNFKEQ, per germline.

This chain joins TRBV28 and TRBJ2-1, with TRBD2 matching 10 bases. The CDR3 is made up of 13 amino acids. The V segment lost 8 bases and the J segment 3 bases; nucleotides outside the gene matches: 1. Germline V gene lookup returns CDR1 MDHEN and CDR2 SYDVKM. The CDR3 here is CASRLAGYNEQFF. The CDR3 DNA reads TGTGCCAGCCGACTAGCGGGCTACAATGAGCAGTTCTTC. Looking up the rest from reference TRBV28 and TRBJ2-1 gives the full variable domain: DVKVTQSSRYLVKRTGEKVFLECVQDMDHENMFWYRQDPGLGLRLIYFSYDVKMKEKGDIPEGYSVSREKKERFSLILESASTNQTSMYLCASRLAGYNEQFFGPGTRLTVL.

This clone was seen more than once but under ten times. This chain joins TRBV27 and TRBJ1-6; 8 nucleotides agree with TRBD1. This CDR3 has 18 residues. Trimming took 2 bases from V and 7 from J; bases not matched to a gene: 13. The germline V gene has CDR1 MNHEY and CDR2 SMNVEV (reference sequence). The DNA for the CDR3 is TGTGCCAGCAGTTTACGAAGCCCAGGGGGCGTTCGGAATTCACCCCTCCACTTT. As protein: CASSLRSPGGVRNSPLHF.

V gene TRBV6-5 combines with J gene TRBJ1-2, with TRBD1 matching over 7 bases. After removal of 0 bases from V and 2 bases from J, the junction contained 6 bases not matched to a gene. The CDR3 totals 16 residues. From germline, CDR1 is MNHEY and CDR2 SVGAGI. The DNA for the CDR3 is TGTGCCAGCAGTTACTCGGGAACAGGGGCGAACTATGGCTACACCTTC. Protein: CASSYSGTGANYGYTF.

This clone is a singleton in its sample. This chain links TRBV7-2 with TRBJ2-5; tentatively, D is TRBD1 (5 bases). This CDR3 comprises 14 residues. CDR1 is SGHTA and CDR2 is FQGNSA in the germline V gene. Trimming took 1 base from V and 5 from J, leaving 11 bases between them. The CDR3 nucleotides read TGTGCCAGCAGCTTAGGTCAGGGATTGGAGACCCAGTACTTC. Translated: CASSLGQGLETQYF.

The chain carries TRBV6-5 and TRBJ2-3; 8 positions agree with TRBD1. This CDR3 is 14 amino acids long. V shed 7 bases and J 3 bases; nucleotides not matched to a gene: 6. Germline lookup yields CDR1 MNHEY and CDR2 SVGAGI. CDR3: CASMRTGSTDTQYF. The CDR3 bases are TGTGCCAGCATGAGGACAGGGAGTACAGATACGCAGTATTTT.

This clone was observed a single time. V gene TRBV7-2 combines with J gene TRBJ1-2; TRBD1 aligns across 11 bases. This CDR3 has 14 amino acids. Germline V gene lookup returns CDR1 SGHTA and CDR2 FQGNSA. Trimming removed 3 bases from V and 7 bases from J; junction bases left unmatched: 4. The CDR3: CASSLAGQGGGYTF. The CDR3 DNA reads TGTGCCAGCAGCTTGGCGGGACAGGGGGGTGGCTACACCTTC.

The CDR3 sequence: CASSLTGLHGYTF. The CDR3 DNA reads as TGTGCCAGCAGTTTGACAGGGTTGCATGGCTACACCTTC. The chain has TRBV27 and TRBJ1-2; 7 bases map to TRBD1. CDR3 length: 13 amino acids. V lost 3 bases, J lost 6 bases, and 4 bases stayed unmatched. Germline values: CDR1 MNHEY, CDR2 SMNVEV (reference sequence).

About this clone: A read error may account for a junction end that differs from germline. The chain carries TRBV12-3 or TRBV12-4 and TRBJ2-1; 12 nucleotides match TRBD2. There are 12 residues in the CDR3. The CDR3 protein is CASSNRLAGVLF. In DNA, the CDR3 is TGTGCCAGCAGTAACCGACTAGCGGGGGTCCTCTTC.